This T cell receptor beta chain came from a study of cytomegalovirus exposure and HLA in healthy donors listed by TCRdb under 2017. With respect to the entire study: An earlier analysis of some 620 of the donors reported around 280 Gb of sequence data and about 120 million unique TCR beta sequences obtained from roughly 170 million T cells. To decide whether each TCR beta V gene segment behaved as functional or pseudogenic, an earlier analysis of over 500 of the donors relied on high-throughput TCR beta sequencing. Typing coverage differed by locus: A, B, C, DRB1 and DQB1 were typed in about 629-640 donors, DQA1 in about 500, DPA1 in around 600, and DPB1 in just under 490. Besides the first cohort of some 670 subjects, a separate validation cohort made up of roughly 120 different subjects was used. Every discovery cohort repertoire had been produced on one sequencing platform. High-throughput TCR immunosequencing, statistical association of individual TCRs with disease status, and machine learning were combined to predict cytomegalovirus infection status. An early release covering 550 to 700 HLA-typed donors comprised around 300 gigabases of sequencing data and around 80 million unique TCR sequences. Among roughly 370 genotyped donors of the cohort, an average of roughly 240,000 unique TCR beta nucleotide sequences were sequenced per donor, roughly a sixth of them non-productive. The study profiled the T cell repertoires of around 700 subjects by immunosequencing and related them to cytomegalovirus serostatus. HLA typing included class I and class II loci at four-digit resolution. The study aimed to test whether signatures of past pathogen exposure could be identified by cataloging public T cell receptors. Among the approximately 400 genotyped donors, around 79% belonged to the genetic ancestry cluster associated with self-reported Caucasian donors. Genome-wide SNP genotypes for about 65% of the 666 donors were used in a later genetic analysis, which treated that subset as a discovery cohort. Alongside the repertoire data, information on donor age, sex, ethnicity and CMV serostatus was compiled. Roughly 5 DR-DQ haplotypes were handled as single units for association and clustering, since linkage in the cohort was strong. Rather than drawing on any new phenotypic data, the later analysis identified candidate immune exposures from TCR beta sequences and the way those sequences occurred across donors. In a later analysis, previously published TCR beta repertoires from hundreds of donors were re-analyzed and high-resolution HLA genotyping was added so that TCR occurrence patterns could be studied.

The cohort comprised under 700 healthy bone marrow donors. Cohort members were all nominally healthy when sampled, although unrecorded immune exposures were likely present. The donor was CMV seronegative and was included in the group of about 350 seronegative cohort members. Every donor gave a peripheral blood sample, and the peripheral blood mononuclear cells from that sample were used for TCR beta sequencing. The Qiagen DNeasy Blood Extraction Kit was used to extract genomic DNA from the blood cell samples. V is pared back by 4 bases and J by 4 bases, with 8 bases lying between the germline termini. CDR1 and CDR2 were assigned from the germline V gene (reference sequence) as MNHNY and SVGAGI. The CDR3 starts with the cysteine, ends with the phenylalanine, and has 13 residues. Of all the DNA, just the CDR3 is kept, 39 bases in frame from base 1. Beyond this particular receptor, the publication reports: Compared with the 666-donor mean, donors in an Asian-associated ancestry cluster had fewer N-insertions in productive TCRs, according to a later genetic analysis. Some IMGT-functional V segments, including TRBV6-2 and TRBV6-3, could not be distinguished by the 87-base-pair reads and were therefore excluded. Broadly in line with IMGT annotations, most TCR beta V segments showed up in productive rearrangements about 90% or about 30% of the time in an earlier analysis of several hundred of the donors. At a false discovery rate of 0.05, a later analysis linked 15,000 to 20,000 TCR beta sequences to specific HLA alleles. The earlier analysis of approximately 560 of the donors excluded 15 to 20 rarely observed V segments, including chromosome 9 orphons, because counts were too low. While some public TCRs were present in many individuals, most TCR sequences turned up only very rarely across donors. A few of the identified cytomegalovirus-associated TCR beta chains were confirmed in vitro to be specific for cytomegalovirus antigens. Sequencing depth was assumed to be roughly uniform across donors in the presence/absence analyses, though that assumption may not hold. Because HLA typing was unavailable for some donors at each locus, only the typed subset was used in association tests. It was suggested by the authors that the approach could potentially be generalized to other disease states and immunological phenotypes. In a later analysis, several top co-occurrence clusters were reported to appear linked to parvovirus B19, influenza, CMV and Epstein-Barr virus. In a later analysis, HLA-associated TCR beta chains showed more clonal expansion and lower generation probabilities than non-associated chains that were equally common. This cohort had only TCR beta chains sequenced, and the lack of alpha or paired-chain data limited which features could be detected. According to a later analysis, TCR association rates differed among HLA loci, with DRB1 alleles showing the most associated TCRs and HLA-C alleles showing the fewest. Strong co-occurrence of HLA alleles, especially DR and DQ, made assigning TCR associations to individual alleles difficult. V-gene and J-gene trimming of TCR beta chains was associated with a missense DCLRE1C variant in a later genetic analysis, and the association was replicated in an independent cohort. A further reported finding was that TCR beta sequences accurately predicted the HLA-A and HLA-B alleles for most subjects in the first cohort. The sequencing pipeline was judged likely to have produced a cluster of highly shared sequence variants as a technical artifact. Immune exposure information for the cohort was limited to CMV serostatus. The study listed 150 to 200 TCR beta chains as associated with cytomegalovirus. Linkage disequilibrium might explain the correlated functional status among segregating V segments, but an unknown experimental factor could not be excluded. According to a later analysis, most CMV-associated TCR beta chains appeared to be HLA-restricted, and the HLA associations seemed to be driven largely by CMV exposure. The classifier was reported to diagnose cytomegalovirus status with high specificity and sensitivity in both the original cohort and the validation cohort.

Concerning this clone: Its recognized antigen is unknown. Per-base quality was not reported, and no clone a single base away is much larger than it.

Libraries were made using the immunoSEQ multiplex PCR assay. For the multiplex PCR, a mixture combining 60 forward primers for TCR Vbeta segments and 13 reverse primers for TCR Jbeta segments was used. A multiplex PCR assay on genomic DNA amplified the CDR3 region of rearranged TCR beta genes. The Illumina HiSeq System was used to sequence the amplified TCR beta libraries as 87-base-pair reads. Under the source paper's analysis protocol: In a later analysis, tens of millions of unique TCR beta chains were counted across the approximately 670 repertoires, and about 9.9 million of these chains were shared by at least two donors. A nearest-neighbor algorithm error-corrected the raw reads and collapsed the reads into unique sequences, merging closely related sequences to remove PCR and sequencing errors. To assign V, D and J gene segments, CDR3 sequences were aligned to IMGT reference sequences. For a sequence to be retained, a match of at least six nucleotides to both a V gene segment and a J gene segment was required. Rearrangements were classified as productive when the CDR3 lacked stop codons and remained in frame with V and J, and all other rearrangements were classified as non-productive. CDR3 was defined by IMGT convention, running from the second conserved V-encoded cysteine to the conserved J-encoded phenylalanine. The earlier analysis of about 560 of the donors excluded any sequence lacking an unambiguous match to a single V gene segment. In an earlier analysis of a few hundred of the donors, a V segment was called functional when productive rearrangements were above 56.7%, and segregating when the standard deviation between donors exceeded 5%. A statistical classification framework was built for diagnosing cytomegalovirus status from the catalog of TCR beta chain sequences. In a later analysis, V and J genes were assigned by comparing TCR nucleotide sequences against IMGT/GENE-DB human TR gene sequences. In a later analysis, CDR3 sequences and most-parsimonious VDJ recombination scenarios were assigned using the TCRdist pipeline. A later analysis defined each TCR beta chain by its CDR3 amino acid sequence plus V-gene family, and excluded reads lacking a unique V-gene family. In a later analysis, approximately 640 highly shared, low-generation-probability nucleotide sequences were removed to address suspected cross-contamination and a sequencing artifact. In a later analysis, a clonal expansion index was calculated for each public chain from normalized within-repertoire ranks of inferred template counts. Generation probabilities in a later analysis came from a VDJ recombination model fitted to out-of-frame rearrangements, and those results were checked against IGoR. In a later analysis, hypergeometric tests were used to score TCR-TCR, TCR-HLA and TCR-CMV co-occurrence, with a repertoire-size bias correction applied to TCR pairs. To estimate false discovery rates, a later analysis permuted the HLA or CMV assignments 20 times. In a later analysis, co-occurring TCRs were grouped using DBSCAN, with TCRdist sequence similarity added in when clustering inside HLA-allele-positive subsets. Repertoires with fewer than 30,000 or more than 120,000 public chains, plus five repertoires with anomalous nucleotide sharing, were excluded from co-occurrence clustering. The table comes from immuneACCESS by way of TCRdb, which keeps in-frame sequences with V and J called. Part of the clones is missing from these tables; in studies checked, under half for an unresolved V gene and the rest for unknown reasons. V and J calls and clone size come straight from that table; D and trimming were deduced from the DNA. Recorded for this sample are about 160,000 clones; around 76% of them occurred a single time. About 2.1% of the sample is held by the ten biggest clonotypes.

The chain uses TRBV6-6 and TRBJ2-1; no D segment can be confidently identified. Sequenced input: PBMCs. The sequence was obtained from a female donor in good health and CMV-seronegative. The CDR3 region has the sequence CASSSVTYNEQFF. The DNA sequence follows: TGTGCCAGCAGTTCAGTTACGTACAATGAGCAGTTCTTC.